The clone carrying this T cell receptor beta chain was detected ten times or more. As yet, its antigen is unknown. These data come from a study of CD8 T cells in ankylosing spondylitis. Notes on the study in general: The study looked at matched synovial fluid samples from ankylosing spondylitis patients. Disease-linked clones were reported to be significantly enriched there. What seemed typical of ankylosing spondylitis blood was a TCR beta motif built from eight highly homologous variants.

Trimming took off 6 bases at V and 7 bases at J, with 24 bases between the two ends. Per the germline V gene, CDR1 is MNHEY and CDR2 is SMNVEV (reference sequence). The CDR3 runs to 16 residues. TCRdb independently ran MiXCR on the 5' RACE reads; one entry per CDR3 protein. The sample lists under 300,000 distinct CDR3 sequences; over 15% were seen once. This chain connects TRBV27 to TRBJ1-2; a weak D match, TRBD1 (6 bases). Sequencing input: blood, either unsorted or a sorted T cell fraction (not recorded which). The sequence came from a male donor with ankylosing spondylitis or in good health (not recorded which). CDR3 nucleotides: TGTGCCAGCAGGGGACTCCAACAGGGAGTATCTGGTGGCTACACCTTC. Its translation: CASRGLQQGVSGGYTF.